This T cell receptor beta chain was identified in a study of cytomegalovirus exposure and HLA in healthy donors. The J segment lost 2 bases and the V segment lost 6 bases, leaving 7 bases of the junction unmatched. The CDR3 runs 17 residues. The germline V gene encodes CDR1 SNHLY and CDR2 FYNNEI. Primers included in the PCR were 60 Vbeta and 13 Jbeta primers. Clones were read by immunoSEQ multiplex PCR, and TCRdb kept only the in-frame ones, dropping some. The sample includes 85,000 to 90,000 clones, approximately 76% of them seen just once. This receptor was taken from a man younger than 40 in good health and CMV-seropositive. The gene calls are TRBV2 and TRBJ1-6; TRBD1 matches at 10 bases. The sequenced sample consisted of PBMCs. The DNA for the CDR3 is TGTGCCAGCAGGAGACAGGGGGCTTCGCCCTATAATTCACCCCTCCACTTT. Amino acids: CASRRQGASPYNSPLHF.